A single sample is the source of the 8 T cell receptor beta chains below, sequenced in a study of shared clonotypes between healthy human individuals. The method was immunoSEQ multiplex PCR; TCRdb's version includes in-frame clones alone and lacks a portion of them. Of about 2.1 million clones listed, around 93% were seen once; the top ten hold around 1.7%. Terminally differentiated effector memory CD45RA+ cells were excluded by CCR7 positive selection of CD45RO-negative cells. The sample was naive CD8+ T cells from PBMCs. The receptor source for this set is a man between 18 and 29 years old in good health. Some clones in this sample may be carry-over from other donors' samples.

CDR3 amino acids: CASSFPGELNEQFF. The CDR3 coding sequence is TGCGCCAGCAGCTTTCCGGGGGAGCTCAATGAGCAGTTCTTC. V and J are TRBV5-1 and TRBJ2-1; D is possibly TRBD2 (6 bases). V shed 2 bases and J shed 6 bases, with 12 bases lying between them. This CDR3 has 14 amino acids. The V gene's germline CDR1 is SGHRS and CDR2 YFSETQ.

The chain has TRBV6-1 and TRBJ2-1; 9 bases line up with TRBD2. The junction had 8 bases not matched to a gene; V was cut back by 2 bases and J by 9 bases. This CDR3 comprises 15 residues. Per the germline V gene, CDR1 is MNHNS and CDR2 is SASEGT. The CDR3 sequence: CASSEPSGIGGEQFF. The CDR3 DNA reads TGTGCCAGCAGTGAACCTAGCGGGATAGGGGGTGAGCAGTTCTTC.

The chain carries TRBV7-3 and TRBJ2-7; possibly TRBD2 for D (6 bases). V was pared by 3 bases and J by 7 bases, with 22 bases between. The CDR3 has 16 amino acids. The germline V gene has CDR1 SGHTA and CDR2 FQGTGA. The CDR3 DNA reads TGTGCCAGCAGCTTTTTAGTAGGGACTCCGCCTCTGGAGCAGTACTTC. It codes for CASSFLVGTPPLEQYF.

The chain uses TRBV28 and TRBJ2-3; TRBD2 aligns across 10 bases. The CDR3 is 14 amino acids. Germline lookup yields CDR1 MDHEN and CDR2 SYDVKM. Trimming removed 9 bases from V and 6 bases from J; junction bases left unmatched: 9. CDR3 protein: CARIPSGRGDTQYF. The CDR3 nucleotides are TGTGCCAGGATACCGAGCGGGAGGGGGGATACGCAGTATTTT.

This chain connects TRBV5-1 to TRBJ1-1, with D possibly matching TRBD1 (6 bases). The V gene lost 2 bases and the J gene lost 3 bases, with 11 bases spanning the gap. CDR3 length equals 14 residues. The germline gives CDR1 SGHRS, CDR2 YFSETQ. As DNA, the CDR3 is TGCGCCAGCAGCTTCGGGGGGCCAGACACTGAAGCTTTCTTT. Protein sequence: CASSFGGPDTEAFF.

The genes are TRBV18 and TRBJ2-1; the match to TRBD2 covers 11 bases. CDR1 KGHSH and CDR2 LQKENI come from the germline V gene. The CDR3 spans 17 residues. V was pared by 0 bases and J by 8 bases, with 9 bases of the junction left unmatched. CDR3 nucleotide sequence: TGTGCCAGCTCACCACCCCGACTAGCGGGAACCCCCGATGAGCAGTTCTTC. It translates to CASSPPRLAGTPDEQFF.

The J gene is TRBJ2-3, the V gene TRBV6-5; D may correspond to TRBD1 or TRBD2 (5 bases each). The CDR3 length is 15 residues. CDR1 and CDR2 from the germline V gene are MNHEY and SVGAGI. V dropped 6 bases and J dropped 2 bases, with 15 bases sitting between them. CDR3 loop: CASSPREFYTDTQYF. The CDR3 region has the DNA TGTGCCAGCAGCCCCAGGGAGTTTTACACAGATACGCAGTATTTT.

The J gene is TRBJ2-5, the V gene TRBV6-7; 13 bases are shared with TRBD2. TRBV6-7 is designated an ORF whose function remains uncertain. Trimming removed 6 bases from V and 3 bases from J; junction bases left unmatched: 13. The CDR3 length is 18 residues. The CDR3 spells CASSLIGRGTSGKETQYF. CDR3 DNA: TGTGCCAGCAGCCTTATAGGGAGGGGGACTAGCGGGAAAGAGACCCAGTACTTC.